These 15 T cell receptor beta chains came from one sample sequenced in a study of blood T cell repertoires in COVID-19. Profiled with immunoSEQ multiplex PCR; TCRdb holds only in-frame clones, not every one. Altogether around 220,000 clones are present, 86% being singletons, with the ten largest covering 4.4%. Sequenced input: peripheral blood. These receptors originate from a man aged 50 to 60 with acute or convalescent COVID-19.

Notes on this clone: At one boundary the junction diverges from the germline segment, which might be a read error. This chain connects TRBV11-3 to TRBJ1-1; tentatively, D is TRBD1 (6 bases). This CDR3 is built from 15 residues. Germline CDR1 and CDR2: SGHNT and YENEEA. The CDR3 DNA sequence: TGTGCCAGCACACCAAACGGACAGCTAAACACTGAAGCCTTCTTT. Translated: CASTPNGQLNTEAFF.

The gene calls are TRBV27 and TRBJ1-2; 8 nucleotides match TRBD1. The CDR3 totals 16 residues. Germline CDR1 and CDR2: MNHEY and SMNVEV (reference sequence). V dropped 5 bases and J dropped 8; count of bases not matched to a gene: 16. This chain's CDR3 is CASSPPGQGRVGGYTF. CDR3 in DNA: TGTGCCAGCAGTCCCCCCGGACAGGGAAGGGTTGGAGGCTACACCTTC.

The chain has TRBV19 and TRBJ1-2; 9 bases align to TRBD1. V trimming: 3 bases; J trimming: 4 bases; junction bases outside the gene matches: 6. This CDR3 is built from 15 residues. Germline CDR1 reads LNHDA; CDR2 reads SQIVND (reference sequence). The CDR3: CASSMGDRVVYGYTF. The CDR3 nucleotides are TGTGCCAGTAGTATGGGGGACAGGGTCGTCTATGGCTACACCTTC.

V usage is TRBV5-1 and J usage is TRBJ1-1, with a tentative D call TRBD1 (6 bases). Germline CDR1 reads SGHRS; CDR2 reads YFSETQ. Deletions cut 2 bases from V and 4 bases from J, with 12 bases between. This CDR3 is built from 14 residues. CDR3: CASSFQGSGTEAFF. DNA for the CDR3: TGCGCCAGCAGCTTCCAGGGGAGTGGCACTGAAGCTTTCTTT.

V gene TRBV6-5 combines with J gene TRBJ2-3, with 8 bases identical to TRBD2. V shed 7 bases and J 6 bases; nucleotides not matched to a gene: 12. Per germline, CDR1 MNHEY and CDR2 SVGAGI. The CDR3 is 15 residues long. CDR3 residues: CASNPTSAAWDTQYF. DNA for the CDR3: TGTGCCAGCAACCCGACTAGCGCGGCCTGGGATACGCAGTATTTT.

CDR3 bases: TGTGCCAGCACCCCAGAAAACACTGAAGCTTTCTTT. It codes for CASTPENTEAFF. The V gene is TRBV6-6, the J gene TRBJ1-1; D is ambiguous. CDR3 size: 12 residues. V was trimmed by 7 bases and J by 2 bases, leaving 8 bases between them. The germline V gene has CDR1 MNHNY and CDR2 SVGAGI (reference sequence).

The V gene is TRBV11-3, the J gene TRBJ2-4; D gene unclear. This CDR3 comprises 19 residues. Looked up from germline, CDR1 is SGHNT and CDR2 is YENEEA. V lost 0 bases and J 0 bases, leaving 18 bases between the germline ends. CDR3 bases: TGTGCCAGCAGCTTAGAGCAGTTGTCAATGACACTAGCCAAAAACATTCAGTACTTC. This gives the protein CASSLEQLSMTLAKNIQYF.

CDR3 protein: CASSMTSGPGELFF. The CDR3 region has the DNA TGCGCCAGCAGCATGACTAGCGGGCCCGGGGAGCTGTTTTTT. The gene calls are TRBV5-1 and TRBJ2-2; TRBD2 matches 10 bases. J was trimmed by 6 bases and V by 4 bases; bases with no gene match: 3. Germline assignment: CDR1 SGHRS and CDR2 YFSETQ. The CDR3 sequence is 14 residues long.

V gene TRBV18 combines with J gene TRBJ2-2; D might be TRBD1 (6 bases). The CDR3 is 15 residues long. Germline V gene lookup returns CDR1 KGHSH and CDR2 LQKENI. V shed 6 bases and J shed 1 base, with 12 bases lying between them. The CDR3 loop reads CASSRLTGNTGELFF. The CDR3 coding sequence is TGTGCCAGCTCCCGACTGACAGGGAACACCGGGGAGCTGTTTTTT.

The chain recombines TRBV29-1 with TRBJ2-1; weak D call: TRBD2 (6 bases). The CDR3 sequence is 15 residues long. Germline V gene data show CDR1 as SQVTM and CDR2 as ANQGSEA. V was cut by 5 bases and J by 3 bases, with 17 bases left in between. The CDR3 DNA is TGCAGCGTTCCCCCTATTGGAGGGGACTACAATGAGCAGTTCTTC. Residues: CSVPPIGGDYNEQFF.

The chain couples TRBV9 to TRBJ2-3, with 9 bases that match TRBD2. CDR1 is SGDLS, CDR2 YYNGEE, per germline. The CDR3 has 15 residues. Unmatched junction bases numbered 4, after V lost 1 base and J lost 4 bases. The CDR3 DNA reads TGTGCCAGCAGCGTACGCGGGGGGGCGTCAGATACGCAGTATTTT. It is translated as CASSVRGGASDTQYF.

The V call is TRBV6-5, the J call TRBJ2-7; 9 nucleotides match TRBD1. CDR1 and CDR2 (germline): MNHEY, SVGAGI. The CDR3 has 14 residues. J lost 5 bases, V lost 9 bases, and 11 bases had no gene match. The CDR3: CASALGQGVDEQYF. Written as DNA, the CDR3 is TGTGCCAGTGCGCTGGGACAGGGTGTGGACGAGCAGTACTTC.

There are a few counts of this clone. The genes are TRBV29-1 and TRBJ1-4; 8 positions match TRBD1. Trimming removed 4 bases from V and 8 bases from J; junction bases left unmatched: 15. CDR1 and CDR2 (germline): SQVTM, ANQGSEA. This CDR3 has 16 residues. The CDR3 is CSVALSLGQGGEKLFF. CDR3 DNA: TGCAGCGTTGCCCTCTCTCTTGGACAGGGCGGGGAAAAACTGTTTTTT.

The chain employs TRBV5-4 and TRBJ2-1, with 8 bases fitting TRBD2. This CDR3 is 15 amino acids long. Looked up from germline, CDR1 is SGHNT and CDR2 is YYREEE (reference sequence). The J segment lost 7 bases and the V segment lost 5 bases, leaving 11 bases of the junction unmatched. This chain's CDR3 is CASRARPAGDNEQFF. The CDR3 DNA reads TGTGCCAGCAGAGCGAGGCCAGCGGGGGATAATGAGCAGTTCTTC.

The chain recombines TRBV14 with TRBJ1-2; unclear D gene. CDR3 length: 13 residues. Trimming shortened V by 1 base and J by 4 bases, and 7 bases separated the two germline ends. The V gene's germline CDR1 is SGHDN and CDR2 FVKESK. The DNA for the CDR3 is TGTGCCAGCAGCCAAGTACAGTCCTATGGCTACACCTTC. Protein product: CASSQVQSYGYTF.